This entry lists 15 T cell receptor beta chains sequenced from one sample in a study of immune cell composition in non-small cell lung cancer. Normal lung was taken at the farthest possible site, at least 3 cm from tumour. The table came from immunoSEQ multiplex PCR; TCRdb's copy has only in-frame clones and leaves some out. The data show 4,500 to 6,000 clones, roughly 90% seen once. Specimen: non-adjacent lung tissue. These receptors were taken from a human donor with non-small cell lung cancer. Some clones in this sample may be carry-over from other donors' samples.

The chain has TRBV28 and TRBJ2-5, with D maybe TRBD1 (6 bases). Germline V CDR1 and CDR2: MDHEN, SYDVKM. The CDR3 has 14 residues. V lost 3 bases and J lost 5, with 13 bases in between. Here the CDR3 reads CASSFDRPRETQYF. The CDR3 DNA follows: TGTGCCAGCAGTTTCGACAGGCCCCGTGAGACCCAGTACTTC. Supplemented by reference TRBV28 and TRBJ2-5, the full variable domain reads DVKVTQSSRYLVKRTGEKVFLECVQDMDHENMFWYRQDPGLGLRLIYFSYDVKMKEKGDIPEGYSVSREKKERFSLILESASTNQTSMYLCASSFDRPRETQYFGPGTRLLVL.

The CDR3 is CASSLALAGGPQDTQYF. CDR3 nucleotide sequence: TGCGCCAGCAGCTTGGCCCTAGCGGGAGGGCCGCAAGATACGCAGTATTTT. The V call is TRBV5-1, the J call TRBJ2-3; 12 nucleotides align to TRBD2. Germline values: CDR1 SGHRS, CDR2 YFSETQ. The V and J ends lost 0 bases and 5 bases, in that order; junction bases with no gene match: 7. This CDR3 contains 17 residues.

The chain links TRBV30 to TRBJ2-5; no firm D call. V gave up 3 bases and J gave up 1 base, with 6 bases separating them. The CDR3 length is 12 residues. Germline-derived CDR1 and CDR2 are GTSNPN and SVGIG (reference sequence). The chain's CDR3 is CAWSRVQETQYF. In DNA, the CDR3 is TGTGCCTGGAGCCGAGTCCAAGAGACCCAGTACTTC.

This chain uses TRBV2 with TRBJ2-5; D unclear. Germline-derived CDR1 and CDR2 are SNHLY and FYNNEI. The length of the CDR3 is 13 residues. V was clipped by 6 bases and J by 1 base, with 9 bases between them. The CDR3 here is CASSMGIQETQYF. The CDR3 DNA sequence: TGTGCCAGCAGCATGGGCATCCAAGAGACCCAGTACTTC.

J is TRBJ1-2 and V is TRBV28, with TRBD1 matching 7 bases. CDR1 and CDR2 (germline): MDHEN, SYDVKM. The CDR3 runs to 15 residues. Germline trimming cut 1 base from V and 4 bases from J; bases unmatched to any gene: 6. The CDR3 nucleotides read TGTGCCAGCAGTTTATTCCCCGACAGGGCCTATGGCTACACCTTC. Translation gives CASSLFPDRAYGYTF.

The chain links TRBV4-2 to TRBJ1-2, with no clear D. The CDR3 has 13 residues. Trimming removed 0 bases from V and 7 bases from J, with 9 bases in between. CDR1 is LGHNA, CDR2 YNFKEQ, per germline. The CDR3 region is CASSQDLEGGYTF. CDR3 sequence (DNA): TGTGCCAGCAGCCAAGATCTAGAAGGTGGCTACACCTTC.

In this sample, this clone turned up once. The rearrangement links TRBV7-2 to TRBJ2-3; 9 bases are shared with TRBD1. This CDR3 contains 14 residues. V lost 5 bases to trimming and J lost 7 bases; unmatched junction nucleotides: 7. The germline V gene encodes CDR1 SGHTA and CDR2 FQGNSA. The DNA of the CDR3 is TGTGCCAGCAGCGTACCGGGACAGGGATATACGCAGTATTTT. This gives the protein CASSVPGQGYTQYF.

This clone has more than one count but fewer than ten. The chain carries TRBV4-2 and TRBJ2-7; 7 bases agree with TRBD1. The CDR3 is 14 residues long. V lost 3 bases and J lost 3; bases outside the gene matches: 5. Per germline, CDR1 LGHNA and CDR2 YNFKEQ. The CDR3 spells CASSQVQGDYEQYF. The CDR3 DNA reads TGTGCCAGCAGCCAGGTCCAGGGGGACTACGAGCAGTACTTC.

V gene TRBV30 combines with J gene TRBJ2-1; 7 positions agree with TRBD2. CDR1 is GTSNPN and CDR2 is SVGIG in the germline V gene (reference sequence). With 3 bases clipped from V and 4 bases from J, the junction kept 6 bases outside the gene matches. The CDR3 has 14 amino acids. CDR3 sequence (DNA): TGTGCCTGGAGGCCCAGCGGGAAATACAATGAGCAGTTCTTC. It is translated as CAWRPSGKYNEQFF.

This clone was seen only a few times. The chain is built from TRBV18 and TRBJ2-1; 9 bases line up with TRBD2. V shed 4 bases, J shed 4 bases, and the junction held 5 bases outside the gene matches. Germline loops: CDR1 KGHSH, CDR2 LQKENI. The CDR3 totals 15 residues. CDR3 sequence: CASSRGLARYNEQFF. CDR3 in DNA: TGTGCCAGCTCACGCGGACTAGCGAGATACAATGAGCAGTTCTTC.

This clone appeared once. This sequence joins TRBV7-9 and TRBJ1-2; 7 positions match TRBD1. This CDR3 comprises 12 residues. In germline, CDR1 is SEHNR, CDR2 FQNEAQ (reference sequence). Trimming took 1 base from V and 10 from J; bases not matched to a gene: 3. The CDR3 DNA reads as TGTGCCAGCAGCTTAGTAACAGGGGTCTACACCTTC. This codes for CASSLVTGVYTF.

V is TRBV7-2 and J is TRBJ2-7; D may be TRBD2 (6 bases). This CDR3 has 17 residues. Looked up from germline, CDR1 is SGHTA and CDR2 is FQGNSA. Trimming took 2 bases from V and 0 from J, leaving 17 bases between them. CDR3 region: CASSLWGGTSNSYEQYF. The DNA of the CDR3 is TGTGCCAGCAGCTTATGGGGCGGGACCTCCAACTCCTACGAGCAGTACTTC.

This chain connects TRBV19 to TRBJ1-1; 10 nucleotides agree with TRBD1. The germline V gene encodes CDR1 LNHDA and CDR2 SQIVND (reference sequence). The length of the CDR3 is 16 residues. The V and J ends lost 4 bases and 1 base, in that order; junction bases with no gene match: 6. Written as DNA, the CDR3 is TGTGCCAGTAGTAGGGGGACAGGGGTTGCGAACACTGAAGCTTTCTTT. Amino acid sequence: CASSRGTGVANTEAFF. The full variable domain, with the rest looked up from reference TRBV19 and TRBJ1-1, is DGGITQSPKYLFRKEGQNVTLSCEQNLNHDAMYWYRQDPGQGLRLIYYSQIVNDFQKGDIAEGYSVSREKKESFPLTVTSAQKNPTAFYLCASSRGTGVANTEAFFGQGTRLTVV.

The V call is TRBV28, the J call TRBJ2-7; D is unclear. The CDR3 extends over 13 amino acids. Germline values: CDR1 MDHEN, CDR2 SYDVKM. Trimming stripped 4 bases from V and 2 bases from J, with 9 bases between. The CDR3 DNA is TGTGCCAGCAGTTGGCAGAATACCTACGAGCAGTACTTC. This translates into CASSWQNTYEQYF.

The V and J genes are TRBV7-9 and TRBJ2-5; D perhaps matches TRBD2 (7 bases). Germline lookup yields CDR1 SEHNR and CDR2 FQNEAQ (reference sequence). V was pared by 3 bases and J by 5 bases, with 10 bases between. CDR3 length: 13 amino acids. DNA for the CDR3: TGTGCCAGCAGCTTCAGGGGAGGGGAGACCCAGTACTTC. It encodes CASSFRGGETQYF.